The 28 T cell receptor beta chains reported below all come from one sample, sequenced in a study of blood T cell repertoires in COVID-19. The assay was immunoSEQ multiplex PCR, and TCRdb's table has in-frame clones only and misses some. Of some 150,000 clones in the sample, around nine tenths were seen once. Sequencing was performed on peripheral blood. These receptors came from a woman aged 45 to 65 with active or convalescent COVID-19.

The chain joins TRBV6-5 to TRBJ1-5, with 8 bases identical to TRBD1. The V segment lost 6 bases and the J segment 2 bases; nucleotides outside the gene matches: 3. The CDR3 extends over 14 amino acids. Germline V gene sequence: CDR1 MNHEY, CDR2 SVGAGI. The CDR3 spells CASRPDRGNQPQHF. The CDR3 DNA follows: TGTGCCAGCAGGCCGGACAGGGGCAATCAGCCCCAGCATTTT.

In nucleotides, the CDR3 is TGTGCCAGTAGTGTCAGACTAACGAACACCGGGGAGCTGTTTTTT. As protein: CASSVRLTNTGELFF. V gene TRBV19 combines with J gene TRBJ2-2; D perhaps matches TRBD2 (5 bases). V was clipped by 5 bases and J by 0 bases, with 10 bases between them. Germline assignment: CDR1 LNHDA and CDR2 SQIVND (reference sequence). The CDR3 sequence is 15 residues long.

A word on this clone: At the DNA level, this CDR3 is encoded by other sequences in the same sample as well. The CDR3 nucleotides read TGTGCCTGGAGTGTACCTGGGACAGGGAATTCACCCCTCCACTTT. Its translation is CAWSVPGTGNSPLHF. The chain combines TRBV30 with TRBJ1-6; TRBD1 agrees at 9 bases. This CDR3 spans 15 amino acids. Germline V gene lookup returns CDR1 GTSNPN and CDR2 SVGIG (reference sequence). Trimming removed 0 bases from V and 7 bases from J; junction bases left unmatched: 4.

The chain employs TRBV30 and TRBJ1-6; D not certain. Trimming took off 7 bases at V and 7 bases at J, with 8 bases between the two ends. CDR3 length: 11 residues. Germline assignment: CDR1 GTSNPN and CDR2 SVGIG (reference sequence). CDR3 residues: CALERNSPLHF. The CDR3 coding sequence is TGTGCCTTAGAACGGAATTCACCCCTCCACTTT. Complete variable domain (other parts from reference TRBV30 and TRBJ1-6): SQTIHQWPATLVQPVGSPLSLECTVEGTSNPNLYWYRQAAGRGLQLLFYSVGIGQISSEVPQNLSASRPQDRQFILSSKKLLLSDSGFYLCALERNSPLHFGNGTRLTVT.

V is TRBV12-5 and J is TRBJ1-5; D ambiguous. CDR3 length: 16 amino acids. V was trimmed by 5 bases and J by 2 bases, leaving 16 bases between them. Germline V gene sequence: CDR1 LGHNT, CDR2 FRNRAP. CDR3 bases: TGTGCTAGTGGTCCCCGGGTCTGTAAGGGCAATCAGCCCCAGCATTTT. It yields the protein CASGPRVCKGNQPQHF.

This clone was observed a single time. The chain employs TRBV9 and TRBJ2-1, with a tentative D call TRBD2 (6 bases). Looked up from germline, CDR1 is SGDLS and CDR2 is YYNGEE. Trimming removed 2 bases at V and 3 bases at J, with 15 bases between. The CDR3 is 16 amino acids. Here the CDR3 reads CASSVGDGGIYNEQFF. The CDR3 DNA reads TGTGCCAGCAGCGTCGGCGATGGCGGGATCTACAATGAGCAGTTCTTC.

This clone was seen a handful of times. This chain links TRBV30 with TRBJ2-2; weak D call: TRBD2 (6 bases). V dropped 2 bases and J dropped 4 bases, with 14 bases sitting between them. This CDR3 region has 15 residues. CDR1 and CDR2 (germline): GTSNPN, SVGIG (reference sequence). The DNA for the CDR3 is TGTGCCTGGAGTACCTTTAGCGGCACCACCGGGGAGCTGTTTTTT. Its protein is CAWSTFSGTTGELFF.

The V and J genes are TRBV28 and TRBJ1-2; the D is unclear. V lost 5 bases, J lost 2 bases, and 3 bases lay in between. This CDR3 is 11 amino acids long. The V gene's germline CDR1 is MDHEN and CDR2 SYDVKM. This CDR3 is CASSPNYGYTF. DNA of the CDR3: TGTGCCAGCAGTCCAAACTATGGCTACACCTTC.

This rearrangement joins TRBV3-1 (or the pseudogene TRBV3-2) to TRBJ2-5, with D perhaps TRBD2 (6 bases). V was shortened by 0 bases and J by 2 bases, with 13 bases between the two germline ends. CDR3 size: 16 residues. CDR1 is LGHDT, CDR2 YNNKEL, per germline (reference sequence). CDR3 in amino acids: CASSQDTGTPQETQYF. CDR3 nucleotide sequence: TGTGCCAGCAGCCAAGATACCGGGACTCCACAAGAGACCCAGTACTTC.

The chain uses TRBV12-5 and TRBJ2-1; 10 bases agree with TRBD2. The germline gives CDR1 LGHNT, CDR2 FRNRAP. V trimming: 5 bases; J trimming: 4 bases; junction bases outside the gene matches: 2. This CDR3 has 14 residues. This CDR3 is CASGASGGYNEQFF. The CDR3 DNA reads TGTGCTAGTGGTGCTAGCGGGGGATACAATGAGCAGTTCTTC.

The J gene is TRBJ2-3, the V gene TRBV11-1; the D is unclear. CDR3 length: 15 residues. Germline CDR1 reads SGHAT; CDR2 reads FQDESV (reference sequence). V lost 0 bases and J lost 4, with 11 bases in between. The CDR3 region has the DNA TGTGCCAGCAGCTTAGCGGGCGCAGAACCAGATACGCAGTATTTT. Translating it yields CASSLAGAEPDTQYF.

J is TRBJ1-3 and V is TRBV4-1; D might be TRBD1 (5 bases). Looked up from germline, CDR1 is MGHRA and CDR2 is YSYEKL. The germline V and J ends were trimmed by 1 base and 2 bases, with 6 bases remaining between them. There are 14 residues in the CDR3. CDR3 loop: CASSQGGAGNTIYF. The CDR3 coding sequence is TGCGCCAGCAGCCAAGGGGGGGCTGGAAACACCATATATTTT.

The chain couples TRBV15 to TRBJ2-3, with 11 bases fitting TRBD2. The CDR3 totals 18 residues. V lost 3 bases and J lost 4; bases outside the gene matches: 12. Germline V gene sequence: CDR1 LNHNV, CDR2 YYDKDF (reference sequence). In DNA, the CDR3 is TGTGCCACCAGCAGGGCTCCGGGACTAGCGGACCCCCCAGATACGCAGTATTTT. This encodes CATSRAPGLADPPDTQYF.

The rearrangement joins TRBV7-2 to TRBJ1-2; 7 bases are a match to TRBD1. The germline gives CDR1 SGHTA, CDR2 FQGNSA. V dropped 1 base and J dropped 8; count of bases not matched to a gene: 16. CDR3 length: 17 amino acids. CDR3 residues: CASSLGAPTGVGGGYTF. CDR3 bases: TGTGCCAGCAGCTTAGGGGCCCCCACAGGGGTCGGAGGGGGCTACACCTTC.

The V call is TRBV18, the J call TRBJ1-1; 7 bases agree with TRBD1. J was trimmed by 6 bases and V by 5 bases; bases with no gene match: 12. This CDR3 region has 15 residues. CDR1 is KGHSH and CDR2 is LQKENI in the germline V gene. In DNA, the CDR3 is TGTGCCAGCTCATTTAGACAGGGTGATGTTTCTGAAGCTTTCTTT. As protein: CASSFRQGDVSEAFF.

The chain carries TRBV27 and TRBJ1-2, with a weak D call TRBD1 (6 bases). Trimming pared 2 bases from V and 7 bases from J, leaving 11 bases between. Germline V lookup: CDR1 MNHEY, CDR2 SMNVEV (reference sequence). The CDR3 is 13 amino acids. CDR3 residues: CASSLRGAVGYTF. The CDR3 coding sequence is TGTGCCAGCAGTTTACGGGGGGCGGTTGGCTACACCTTC.

This chain uses TRBV2 with TRBJ1-2; no clear D. The V gene's germline CDR1 is SNHLY and CDR2 FYNNEI. This CDR3 comprises 12 residues. V was cut by 2 bases and J by 4 bases, with 5 bases left in between. CDR3 loop: CASSETAYGYTF. Written as DNA, the CDR3 is TGTGCCAGCAGTGAAACAGCCTATGGCTACACCTTC.

CDR3 DNA sequence: TGTGCCAGCAGTTTAACTACTAGCACAGATACGCAGTATTTT. Protein product: CASSLTTSTDTQYF. The chain is built from TRBV27 and TRBJ2-3, with no clear D. V was pared by 2 bases and J by 0 bases, with 6 bases between. CDR3 size: 14 residues. CDR1 is MNHEY, CDR2 SMNVEV, per germline (reference sequence).

V is TRBV7-2 and J is TRBJ2-1, with 10 bases matching TRBD1. There are 15 residues in the CDR3. Losses at the gene ends were 6 bases for V and 4 bases for J; bases not matched to a gene: 6. The germline V gene has CDR1 SGHTA and CDR2 FQGNSA. The CDR3 sequence: CASRRDRGSYNEQFF. The CDR3 DNA reads as TGTGCCAGCAGAAGGGACAGGGGAAGTTACAATGAGCAGTTCTTC.

The chain is built from TRBV4-1 and TRBJ2-1; 9 nucleotides match TRBD2. J was trimmed by 15 bases and V by 0 bases; bases with no gene match: 12. Germline CDR1 reads MGHRA; CDR2 reads YSYEKL. The CDR3 contains 15 residues. This CDR3 reads CASSQDLASGMMPFF. DNA for the CDR3: TGCGCCAGCAGCCAAGATCTCGCTAGCGGGATGATGCCGTTCTTC.

A few counts support this clone. The J gene is TRBJ2-3, the V gene TRBV5-6; maybe TRBD1 (5 bases). Trimming shortened V by 4 bases and J by 1 base, and 16 bases separated the two germline ends. Germline CDR1 SGHDT, CDR2 YYEEEE. This CDR3 comprises 16 residues. The CDR3 region is CASSPAGLSGTDTQYF. Written as DNA, the CDR3 is TGTGCCAGCAGCCCGGCAGGGCTCTCGGGCACAGATACGCAGTATTTT. The complete variable domain, with remaining parts taken from reference TRBV5-6 and TRBJ2-3, reads DAGVTQSPTHLIKTRGQQVTLRCSPKSGHDTVSWYQQALGQGPQFIFQYYEEEERQRGNFPDRFSGHQFPNYSSELNVNALLLGDSALYLCASSPAGLSGTDTQYFGPGTRLTVL.

V is TRBV5-1 and J is TRBJ1-5; D is unclear. V was shortened by 0 bases and J by 5 bases, with 6 bases between the two germline ends. Germline assignment: CDR1 SGHRS and CDR2 YFSETQ. The CDR3 runs to 13 residues. The CDR3 bases are TGCGCCAGCAGCTTGGCGGGTGATCAGCCCCAGCATTTT. Encoded protein: CASSLAGDQPQHF. The complete variable domain, with remaining parts taken from reference TRBV5-1 and TRBJ1-5, reads KAGVTQTPRYLIKTRGQQVTLSCSPISGHRSVSWYQQTPGQGLQFLFEYFSETQRNKGNFPGRFSGRQFSNSRSEMNVSTLELGDSALYLCASSLAGDQPQHFGDGTRLSIL.

The chain is built from TRBV6-4 and TRBJ1-1; D ambiguous. With 3 bases removed from V and 1 base from J, the gap between germline ends came to 6 bases. The germline V gene encodes CDR1 MRHNA and CDR2 SNTAGT. The CDR3 has 13 amino acids. For the CDR3, the DNA is TGTGCCAGCAGTGAAGCCCGGAACACTGAAGCTTTCTTT. As protein: CASSEARNTEAFF.

J is TRBJ2-1 and V is TRBV19; 15 nucleotides line up with TRBD2. The trim removed 5 bases at V and 8 bases at J, leaving 10 bases unmatched. Germline V gives CDR1 LNHDA, CDR2 SQIVND (reference sequence). CDR3 length: 17 amino acids. The CDR3 protein is CASSGTSGRTYGDEQFF. The CDR3 nucleotides read TGTGCCAGTAGTGGGACTAGCGGGAGGACCTACGGCGATGAGCAGTTCTTC.

This clone came up many times. One end of the junction fails to match germline, which may point to a read error. CDR3 residues: CASRETGTETKKLFF. The CDR3 nucleotides read TGTGCCAGCCGTGAAACCGGGACAGAGACTAAAAAACTGTTTTTT. V gene TRBV2 combines with J gene TRBJ1-4; 7 bases line up with TRBD1. Germline CDR1 reads SNHLY; CDR2 reads FYNNEI. The CDR3 is 15 residues long.

This chain links TRBV19 with TRBJ2-4; 8 bases fit TRBD1. This CDR3 has 15 amino acids. Germline-derived CDR1 and CDR2 are LNHDA and SQIVND (reference sequence). V gave up 5 bases and J gave up 5 bases; unmatched junction bases: 8. CDR3 coding DNA: TGTGCCAGTAGTGACAGGGGAGGATCTGAAAACATTCAGTACTTC. This encodes CASSDRGGSENIQYF. The full variable domain, completed using reference TRBV19 and TRBJ2-4, is DGGITQSPKYLFRKEGQNVTLSCEQNLNHDAMYWYRQDPGQGLRLIYYSQIVNDFQKGDIAEGYSVSREKKESFPLTVTSAQKNPTAFYLCASSDRGGSENIQYFGAGTRLSVL.

This rearrangement joins TRBV2 to TRBJ2-3, with TRBD1 identical over 9 bases. In germline, CDR1 is SNHLY, CDR2 FYNNEI. V lost 5 bases to trimming and J lost 5 bases; unmatched junction nucleotides: 14. CDR3 length equals 17 residues. This CDR3 is CASSKGTRDRARDTQYF. The CDR3 nucleotides read TGTGCCAGCAGTAAAGGGACCCGGGACAGGGCCAGAGATACGCAGTATTTT.

This clone occurred a few times. V gene TRBV27 combines with J gene TRBJ1-5; D uncertain. Germline V gives CDR1 MNHEY, CDR2 SMNVEV (reference sequence). Deletions cut 5 bases from V and 1 base from J, with 9 bases between. The CDR3 is made up of 14 amino acids. The DNA of the CDR3 is TGTGCCAGCAGTGCTGTTGAGAGCAATCAGCCCCAGCATTTT. Its translation: CASSAVESNQPQHF.